This passage covers 32 T cell receptor beta chains from one sample sequenced in a study of blood T cell repertoires in COVID-19 (TCRdb year 2020). Library creation used the immunoSEQ multiplex PCR assay. This is the immuneACCESS table as TCRdb keeps it, with only in-frame sequences that have V and J called. A part of the clones is gone; compared with another copy, unresolved V genes explain less than half, and the rest is unexplained. This sample has some 120,000 clones in its table, and about 88% of those were observed once. About 1.2% of the sample is in the top ten clones. Material: peripheral blood. All receptors come from a woman aged 80 or over with acute or convalescent COVID-19.

CDR3 in amino acids: CASSQDITLSYNEQFF. DNA for the CDR3: TGTGCCAGCAGCCAAGACATCACCCTCTCCTACAATGAGCAGTTCTTC. The genes are TRBV9 and TRBJ2-1; D call uncertain. CDR3 length: 16 residues. Germline values: CDR1 SGDLS, CDR2 YYNGEE. The V gene lost 4 bases and the J gene lost 0 bases, with 14 bases spanning the gap.

V and J are TRBV10-2 and TRBJ1-1; a possible D gene is TRBD1 (6 bases). The CDR3 totals 13 residues. The germline V gene has CDR1 WSHSY and CDR2 SAAADI. The germline V and J ends were trimmed by 6 bases and 3 bases, with 11 bases remaining between them. CDR3 loop: CASRNTGHTEAFF. The CDR3 coding sequence is TGCGCCAGCAGGAATACAGGGCACACTGAAGCTTTCTTT.

V and J are TRBV18 and TRBJ2-6; 8 bases map to TRBD2. Germline CDR1 reads KGHSH; CDR2 reads LQKENI. The CDR3 sequence is 19 residues long. Unmatched junction bases numbered 12, after V lost 4 bases and J lost 1 base. The chain's CDR3 is CASSHGGRNEGSGANVLTF. CDR3 DNA: TGTGCCAGCTCACATGGCGGGAGGAATGAAGGGTCTGGGGCCAACGTCCTGACTTTC. Full variable domain (remainder filled in from reference TRBV18 and TRBJ2-6): NAGVMQNPRHLVRRRGQEARLRCSPMKGHSHVYWYRQLPEEGLKFMVYLQKENIIDESGMPKERFSAEFPKEGPSILRIQQVVRGDSAAYFCASSHGGRNEGSGANVLTFGAGSRLTVL.

CDR3 coding DNA: TGTGCCAGCAGTCCAGGGGGTTGGGAGACCCAGTACTTC. Its translation is CASSPGGWETQYF. This chain links TRBV3-1 (or the pseudogene TRBV3-2) with TRBJ2-5, with 7 nucleotides matching TRBD1. This CDR3 has 13 amino acids. V was clipped by 6 bases and J by 5 bases; unmatched bases: 6. The germline CDR1 and CDR2 sequences are LGHDT and YNNKEL (reference sequence).

This chain links TRBV28 with TRBJ1-6; TRBD1 matches 11 bases. Germline CDR1 and CDR2: MDHEN and SYDVKM. The CDR3 has 12 residues. V trimming: 8 bases; J trimming: 9 bases; junction bases outside the gene matches: 0. The CDR3 sequence: CASGTGGSPLHF. In DNA form, the CDR3 reads TGTGCCAGCGGGACAGGGGGTTCACCCCTCCACTTT. Complete variable domain (other parts from reference TRBV28 and TRBJ1-6): DVKVTQSSRYLVKRTGEKVFLECVQDMDHENMFWYRQDPGLGLRLIYFSYDVKMKEKGDIPEGYSVSREKKERFSLILESASTNQTSMYLCASGTGGSPLHFGNGTRLTVT.

The chain carries TRBV5-6 and TRBJ1-4, with a tentative D call TRBD1 (5 bases). The CDR3 length is 13 residues. CDR1 SGHDT and CDR2 YYEEEE come from the germline V gene. V lost 4 bases, J lost 5 bases, and 9 bases lay in between. CDR3 protein: CASSVDTNEKLFF. The CDR3 DNA follows: TGTGCCAGCAGCGTGGACACGAATGAAAAACTGTTTTTT.

The V call is TRBV7-8, the J call TRBJ2-7; 11 positions agree with TRBD2. With 1 base clipped from V and 3 bases from J, the junction kept 5 bases outside the gene matches. CDR1 SGHVS and CDR2 FQNEAQ come from the germline V gene. The CDR3 has 16 residues. CDR3 bases: TGTGCCAGCAGCTTAGTTGCTAGCGGGAGGATCTACGAGCAGTACTTC. Protein: CASSLVASGRIYEQYF.

This clone was detected only a few times. The genes are TRBV5-1 and TRBJ2-1, with TRBD2 identical over 7 bases. This CDR3 region has 15 residues. The V and J ends lost 0 bases and 6 bases, in that order; junction bases with no gene match: 6. Germline CDR1 and CDR2: SGHRS and YFSETQ. The CDR3 region has the DNA TGCGCCAGCAGCTTGGGTTCCGGGAGGCGCAATGAGCAGTTCTTC. It codes for CASSLGSGRRNEQFF.

The chain joins TRBV7-3 to TRBJ2-2, with 7 positions matching TRBD1. Trimming cost V 5 bases and J 4 bases; bases outside gene matches: 4. The CDR3 covers 14 residues. The germline V gene encodes CDR1 SGHTA and CDR2 FQGTGA. CDR3 region: CASSPTGTTGELFF. The CDR3 DNA sequence: TGTGCCAGCAGCCCGACAGGGACCACCGGGGAGCTGTTTTTT.

V usage is TRBV18 and J usage is TRBJ2-3, with D uncertain. CDR3 length equals 13 residues. Trimming removed 3 bases from V and 1 base from J, with 5 bases in between. Germline V CDR1 and CDR2: KGHSH, LQKENI. The DNA for the CDR3 is TGTGCCAGCTCACCCTACGGCACAGATACGCAGTATTTT. It translates to CASSPYGTDTQYF.

The chain recombines TRBV4-1 with TRBJ1-4, with 8 bases aligning to TRBD1. Germline assignment: CDR1 MGHRA and CDR2 YSYEKL. V trimming: 2 bases; J trimming: 3 bases; junction bases outside the gene matches: 11. The CDR3 extends over 18 amino acids. The CDR3 DNA follows: TGCGCCAGCAGCCAACCTACAGGGGGGCATAGGGCTAATGAAAAACTGTTTTTT. Its translation is CASSQPTGGHRANEKLFF.

In this sample, this clone turned up once. This chain joins TRBV5-1 and TRBJ2-5; 8 positions agree with TRBD2. This CDR3 contains 15 residues. Germline V gives CDR1 SGHRS, CDR2 YFSETQ. V gave up 7 bases and J gave up 2 bases; unmatched junction bases: 10. For the CDR3, the DNA is TGCGCCAGCTGTCAGGGACTAGGGTTACAAGAGACCCAGTACTTC. Residues: CASCQGLGLQETQYF.

The CDR3 DNA is TGCAGCGTCAAAAGGGACAGCAAAAACATTCAGTACTTC. The encoded protein is CSVKRDSKNIQYF. The rearrangement joins TRBV29-1 to TRBJ2-4; TRBD1 matches 7 bases. Germline V gene data show CDR1 as SQVTM and CDR2 as ANQGSEA. The CDR3 loop spans 13 amino acids. V was pared by 6 bases and J by 3 bases, with 5 bases of the junction left unmatched.

The V gene is TRBV11-2, the J gene TRBJ2-7; 8 bases align to TRBD2. V shed 4 bases and J 2 bases; nucleotides not matched to a gene: 13. Per the germline V gene, CDR1 is SGHAT and CDR2 is FQNNGV. This CDR3 spans 17 amino acids. In nucleotides, the CDR3 is TGTGCCAGCAGCTCCGGCAGGGCTAGCGGGTACCCCTACGAGCAGTACTTC. Residues: CASSSGRASGYPYEQYF.

This chain joins TRBV24-1 and TRBJ2-6, with D perhaps matching TRBD1 (6 bases). Trimming pared 2 bases from V and 2 bases from J, leaving 9 bases between. The CDR3 is 16 amino acids. Looked up from germline, CDR1 is KGHDR and CDR2 is SFDVKD. This CDR3 is CATSDSDRTGANVLTF. In nucleotides, the CDR3 is TGTGCCACCAGTGATTCTGACAGGACTGGGGCCAACGTCCTGACTTTC.

This clone was detected only a few times. The J gene is TRBJ1-2, the V gene TRBV3-1 (or the pseudogene TRBV3-2); TRBD1 might be the D (6 bases). V lost 4 bases to trimming and J lost 7 bases, with 22 bases between them. The CDR3 covers 16 residues. Germline V CDR1 and CDR2: LGHDT, YNNKEL (reference sequence). CDR3 sequence reads: CASSPRQVQAPGGYTF. CDR3 nucleotide sequence: TGTGCCAGCAGCCCTCGACAGGTCCAGGCCCCCGGTGGCTACACCTTC.

This chain joins TRBV28 and TRBJ1-2; D is ambiguous. CDR1 is MDHEN and CDR2 is SYDVKM in the germline V gene. The CDR3 loop spans 14 amino acids. The V gene lost 5 bases and the J gene lost 4 bases, with 14 bases spanning the gap. The CDR3 region has the DNA TGTGCCAGCAGTAAGGAAGCGAGTGGCTATGGCTACACCTTC. This translates into CASSKEASGYGYTF.

The chain recombines TRBV5-1 with TRBJ1-2, with TRBD1 matching over 9 bases. Germline loops: CDR1 SGHRS, CDR2 YFSETQ. Trimming at V came to 10 bases and at J to 7 bases, leaving 14 bases not matched to a gene. This CDR3 is built from 14 residues. CDR3 sequence reads: CASLPGTGNLGYTF. The CDR3 DNA is TGCGCCTCCCTCCCCGGGACAGGGAATCTTGGCTACACCTTC.

The rearrangement links TRBV7-8 to TRBJ1-1; D not certain. Trimming left V 5 bases short and J 1 base short, with 8 bases between. CDR1 and CDR2 (germline): SGHVS, FQNEAQ. The CDR3 runs 13 residues. The CDR3 nucleotides read TGTGCCAGCAGCAGGACTGAGAACACTGAAGCTTTCTTT. It is translated as CASSRTENTEAFF.

The chain recombines TRBV7-9 with TRBJ2-2, with 8 bases matching TRBD2. Germline CDR1 SEHNR, CDR2 FQNEAQ (reference sequence). The V and J ends lost 2 bases and 5 bases, in that order; junction bases with no gene match: 10. The CDR3 sequence is 17 residues long. The CDR3: CASSLPGGAGETGELFF. The CDR3 DNA reads TGTGCCAGCAGCTTACCCGGGGGAGCGGGAGAGACCGGGGAGCTGTTTTTT.

The chain is built from TRBV7-9 and TRBJ2-7; TRBD1 matches at 8 bases. The CDR3 contains 13 residues. With 1 base clipped from V and 7 bases from J, the junction kept 3 bases outside the gene matches. Germline lookup yields CDR1 SEHNR and CDR2 FQNEAQ (reference sequence). CDR3 loop: CASSLDRGNEQYF. DNA of the CDR3: TGTGCCAGCAGCTTAGACAGGGGGAATGAGCAGTACTTC.

The CDR3 spells CATRGVYEQYF. The CDR3 coding sequence is TGTGCCACCCGGGGGGTCTACGAGCAGTACTTC. This chain uses TRBV27 with TRBJ2-7; 7 nucleotides align to TRBD2. CDR3 size: 11 residues. Per germline, CDR1 MNHEY and CDR2 SMNVEV (reference sequence). With 10 bases clipped from V and 3 bases from J, the junction kept 3 bases outside the gene matches.

This clone showed up just a few times. The chain employs TRBV6-1 and TRBJ1-1; possible D gene TRBD1, 5 bases. Between the trimmed V and J ends, which lost 1 base and 0 bases, there was a span of 9 bases. Germline V CDR1 and CDR2: MNHNS, SASEGT. The CDR3 sequence is 15 residues long. CDR3 nucleotides: TGTGCCAGCAGTGAAGATCAGGGCTTGAACACTGAAGCTTTCTTT. Its protein product is CASSEDQGLNTEAFF.

The chain has TRBV4-1 and TRBJ2-7, with TRBD2 as a possible D gene (6 bases). Germline CDR1 and CDR2: MGHRA and YSYEKL. This CDR3 region has 14 residues. V gave up 2 bases and J gave up 7 bases, with 15 bases separating them. DNA for the CDR3: TGCGCCAGCAGCCAACCGGGAGAGACACGGGAGCAGTACTTC. It translates to CASSQPGETREQYF.

CDR3 coding DNA: TGTGCCAGCAGTGAGGCCTGGAGGGATCGCAGGGCTTTCTTT. It codes for CASSEAWRDRRAFF. The rearrangement joins TRBV6-1 to TRBJ1-1; D is unclear. V was cut by 3 bases and J by 11 bases, with 19 bases left in between. Looked up from germline, CDR1 is MNHNS and CDR2 is SASEGT. This CDR3 has 14 amino acids.

The chain uses TRBV2 and TRBJ2-5; 8 positions match TRBD2. This CDR3 contains 15 residues. CDR1 SNHLY and CDR2 FYNNEI come from the germline V gene. V lost 6 bases, J lost 4 bases, and 10 bases stayed unmatched. CDR3 bases: TGTGCCAGCAGGGCCGGGAGGGCCTCTCGAGAGACCCAGTACTTC. This encodes CASRAGRASRETQYF.

The chain links TRBV19 to TRBJ1-3, with D possibly matching TRBD1 (5 bases). CDR1 and CDR2 (germline): LNHDA, SQIVND (reference sequence). The V and J ends lost 3 bases and 4 bases respectively, with 13 bases between them. The CDR3 runs to 15 residues. CDR3 in amino acids: CASSISGTAGNTIYF. The CDR3 nucleotides read TGTGCCAGTAGTATTAGTGGGACTGCCGGAAACACCATATATTTT. Full variable domain (missing parts from reference TRBV19 and TRBJ1-3): DGGITQSPKYLFRKEGQNVTLSCEQNLNHDAMYWYRQDPGQGLRLIYYSQIVNDFQKGDIAEGYSVSREKKESFPLTVTSAQKNPTAFYLCASSISGTAGNTIYFGEGSWLTVV.

V is TRBV7-3 and J is TRBJ2-5; 11 bases are shared with TRBD1. Germline CDR1 SGHTA, CDR2 FQGTGA. V lost 5 bases to trimming and J lost 2 bases; unmatched junction nucleotides: 4. This CDR3 is built from 15 residues. CDR3 sequence reads: CASSRTGGRQETQYF. As DNA, the CDR3 is TGTGCCAGCAGCCGGACAGGGGGCAGGCAAGAGACCCAGTACTTC.

J is TRBJ2-1 and V is TRBV11-2; D possibly corresponds to TRBD2 (5 bases). This CDR3 has 16 amino acids. V dropped 4 bases and J dropped 0 bases, with 13 bases sitting between them. Germline CDR1 and CDR2: SGHAT and FQNNGV. CDR3 sequence (DNA): TGTGCCAGCAGCTCCGAGCGGCCCAGCTCCTACAATGAGCAGTTCTTC. Protein sequence: CASSSERPSSYNEQFF.

The J gene is TRBJ1-4, the V gene TRBV19; D is unclear. The CDR3 runs to 15 residues. The germline V gene has CDR1 LNHDA and CDR2 SQIVND (reference sequence). V was clipped by 8 bases and J by 4 bases, with 17 bases between them. CDR3 residues: CASSLGRELNEKLFF. The CDR3 nucleotides are TGTGCCAGTTCCCTTGGGAGGGAGCTTAATGAAAAACTGTTTTTT.

This chain connects TRBV7-2 to TRBJ2-5; TRBD2 agrees at 13 bases. J was trimmed by 2 bases and V by 5 bases; bases with no gene match: 8. CDR1 is SGHTA and CDR2 is FQGNSA in the germline V gene. The CDR3 covers 17 residues. CDR3 DNA: TGTGCCAGCAGCCCGAGACTAGCGGGGGGTTCGCAAGAGACCCAGTACTTC. This encodes CASSPRLAGGSQETQYF.

CDR3 residues: CASSFSGGAVETQYF. The CDR3 nucleotides are TGTGCCAGCAGCTTCAGCGGGGGGGCCGTAGAGACCCAGTACTTC. The chain employs TRBV5-4 and TRBJ2-5, with TRBD2 identical over 10 bases. Germline lookup yields CDR1 SGHNT and CDR2 YYREEE (reference sequence). Germline trimming cut 2 bases from V and 4 bases from J; bases unmatched to any gene: 5. The CDR3 has 15 residues.